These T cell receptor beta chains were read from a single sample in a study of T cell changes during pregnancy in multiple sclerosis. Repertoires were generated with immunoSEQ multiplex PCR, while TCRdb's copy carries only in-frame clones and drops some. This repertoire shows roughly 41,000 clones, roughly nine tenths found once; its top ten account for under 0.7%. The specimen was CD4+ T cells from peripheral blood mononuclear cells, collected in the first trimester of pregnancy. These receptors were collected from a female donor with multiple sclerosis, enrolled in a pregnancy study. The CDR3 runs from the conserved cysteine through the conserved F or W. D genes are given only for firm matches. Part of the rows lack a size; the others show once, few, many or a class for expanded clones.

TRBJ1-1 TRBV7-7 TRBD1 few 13 CASSLGQGTEAFF TGTGCTAGCAGCTTAGGACAGGGTACTGAAGCTTTCTTT
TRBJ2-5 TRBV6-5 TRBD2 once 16 CASSYDGLADQETQYF TGTGCCAGCAGTTACGATGGACTAGCGGACCAAGAGACCCAGTACTTC
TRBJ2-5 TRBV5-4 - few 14 CASSLYGFRETQYF TGTGCCAGCAGCTTGTATGGCTTCAGGGAGACCCAGTACTTC
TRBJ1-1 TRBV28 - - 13 CASSFARFTEAFF TGTGCCAGCAGTTTCGCTCGGTTCACTGAAGCTTTCTTT
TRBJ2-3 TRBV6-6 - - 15 CASTPGGLGTDTQYF TGTGCCAGCACCCCAGGTGGCTTAGGCACAGATACGCAGTATTTT
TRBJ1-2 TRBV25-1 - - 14 CASSESLRSGGYTF TGTGCCAGCAGTGAATCCCTCCGGTCGGGTGGCTACACCTTC
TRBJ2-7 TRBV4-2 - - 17 CASSPYIGPGLTYEQYF TGTGCCAGCAGCCCCTACATCGGGCCGGGACTGACCTACGAGCAGTACTTC
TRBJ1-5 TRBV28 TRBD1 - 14 CASIHRGNNQPQHF TGTGCCAGCATCCACAGGGGCAACAATCAGCCCCAGCATTTT
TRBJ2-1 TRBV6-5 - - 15 CASREGRWAYNEQFF TGTGCCAGCAGGGAGGGGCGTTGGGCCTACAATGAGCAGTTCTTC
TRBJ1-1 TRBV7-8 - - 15 CASSLRGLPNTEAFF TGTGCCAGCAGCTTAAGGGGACTCCCGAACACTGAAGCTTTCTTT
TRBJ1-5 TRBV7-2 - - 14 CASSPDTSNQPQHF TGTGCCAGCAGCCCGGACACGAGCAATCAGCCCCAGCATTTT
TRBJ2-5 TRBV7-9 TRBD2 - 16 CASSFLAGRASKTQYF TGTGCCAGCAGCTTTTTAGCGGGAAGGGCCTCAAAGACCCAGTACTTC
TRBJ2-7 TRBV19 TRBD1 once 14 CASSSGDSFYEQYF TGTGCCAGTAGTAGTGGGGACAGCTTCTACGAGCAGTACTTC
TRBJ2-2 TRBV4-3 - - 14 CASSQGRDTGELFF TGCGCCAGCAGCCAAGGCAGGGACACCGGGGAGCTGTTTTTT
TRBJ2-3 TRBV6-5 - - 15 CASSQLGEGTDTQYF TGTGCCAGCAGCCAGCTGGGAGAGGGCACAGATACGCAGTATTTT
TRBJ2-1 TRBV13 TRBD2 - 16 CASSVTGTKSYNEQFF TGTGCCAGCAGCGTAACCGGGACTAAATCTTACAATGAGCAGTTCTTC
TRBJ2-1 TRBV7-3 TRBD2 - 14 CASRQSGAYNEQFF TGTGCCAGCAGGCAAAGCGGGGCCTACAATGAGCAGTTCTTC
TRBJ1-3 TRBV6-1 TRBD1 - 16 CASSDWGQGSGNTIYF TGTGCCAGCAGTGACTGGGGACAGGGTTCAGGAAACACCATATATTTT
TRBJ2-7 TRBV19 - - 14 CASSIAGVPNEQYF TGTGCCAGTAGTATAGCCGGGGTTCCGAACGAGCAGTACTTC
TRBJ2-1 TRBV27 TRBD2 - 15 CASSDSGRNYNEQFF TGTGCCAGCAGTGATAGCGGGAGGAACTACAATGAGCAGTTCTTC
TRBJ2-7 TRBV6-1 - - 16 CASSEVHSGPSYEQYF TGTGCCAGCAGTGAAGTTCATAGTGGGCCCTCCTACGAGCAGTACTTC
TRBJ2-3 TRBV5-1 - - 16 CASSLQAFGSTDTQYF TGCGCCAGCAGCTTACAGGCCTTTGGGAGCACAGATACGCAGTATTTT
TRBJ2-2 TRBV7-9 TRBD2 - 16 CASSEWGGISPGELFF TGTGCCAGCAGCGAATGGGGAGGGATTAGCCCCGGGGAGCTGTTTTTT
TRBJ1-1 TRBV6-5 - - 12 CASRAPNTEAFF TGTGCCAGCAGGGCACCGAACACTGAAGCTTTCTTT
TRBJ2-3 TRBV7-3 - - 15 CASSLTSSRTDTQYF TGTGCCAGCAGCTTAACTAGCAGCCGCACAGATACGCAGTATTTT
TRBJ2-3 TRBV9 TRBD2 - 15 CASSRLAASTDTQYF TGTGCCAGCAGCCGACTAGCAGCTAGCACAGATACGCAGTATTTT
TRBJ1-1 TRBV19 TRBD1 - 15 CASSARGTGVSKAFF TGTGCCAGTAGTGCGAGAGGGACAGGGGTCTCCAAAGCTTTCTTT